Shown below are 12 T cell receptor beta chains from a single sample sequenced in a study of T cell changes during pregnancy in multiple sclerosis. TCRdb keeps only in-frame clones here, not all; method: immunoSEQ multiplex PCR. This sample has more than 85,000 clones, with approximately 93% found just once. This sample comprised peripheral blood, obtained after pregnancy. The receptors were sampled from a female donor in good health, enrolled as a control in a pregnancy study.

This chain connects TRBV10-3 to TRBJ1-2; no clear D. The CDR3 totals 15 residues. Trimming left V 3 bases short and J 5 bases short, with 16 bases between. Germline assignment: CDR1 ENHRY and CDR2 SYGVKD. CDR3 nucleotides: TGTGCCATCAGTGATGTCGGAGGACTGCCGTATGGCTACACCTTC. It yields the protein CAISDVGGLPYGYTF.

V is TRBV5-6 and J is TRBJ2-7; D is possibly TRBD1 (5 bases). V dropped 7 bases and J dropped 0 bases, with 11 bases sitting between them. Looked up from germline, CDR1 is SGHDT and CDR2 is YYEEEE. CDR3 length equals 13 residues. The CDR3 sequence: CASGRGSSYEQYF. Written as DNA, the CDR3 is TGTGCCAGCGGTAGGGGTTCCTCCTACGAGCAGTACTTC. Full variable domain (rest looked up from reference TRBV5-6 and TRBJ2-7): DAGVTQSPTHLIKTRGQQVTLRCSPKSGHDTVSWYQQALGQGPQFIFQYYEEEERQRGNFPDRFSGHQFPNYSSELNVNALLLGDSALYLCASGRGSSYEQYFGPGTRLTVT.

The chain carries TRBV12-5 and TRBJ2-7; D not certain. Germline CDR1 is LGHNT and CDR2 is FRNRAP. Trimming took 6 bases from V and 1 from J, leaving 19 bases between them. The CDR3 extends over 16 amino acids. CDR3 nucleotides: TGTGCTAGTGGCCAAATCACAAAGACTCATTCCTACGAGCAGTACTTC. Translation gives CASGQITKTHSYEQYF.

The gene calls are TRBV4-1 and TRBJ1-4; 9 nucleotides line up with TRBD1. V trimming: 2 bases; J trimming: 4 bases; junction bases outside the gene matches: 5. The CDR3 is 16 residues long. Germline-derived CDR1 and CDR2 are MGHRA and YSYEKL. The CDR3 DNA follows: TGCGCCAGCAGCCAAAACAGGGGGCAGTATAATGAAAAACTGTTTTTT. Amino acid sequence: CASSQNRGQYNEKLFF.

The chain links TRBV27 to TRBJ2-1; D may be TRBD2 (7 bases). The germline V and J ends were trimmed by 0 bases and 4 bases, with 16 bases remaining between them. Germline V gives CDR1 MNHEY, CDR2 SMNVEV (reference sequence). The CDR3 runs 17 residues. CDR3 in amino acids: CASSLSYGGLRYNEQFF. In DNA form, the CDR3 reads TGTGCCAGCAGTTTATCGTACGGGGGGCTCAGGTACAATGAGCAGTTCTTC.

J is TRBJ1-2 and V is TRBV5-1; 7 nucleotides line up with TRBD1. Per the germline V gene, CDR1 is SGHRS and CDR2 is YFSETQ. The CDR3 contains 13 residues. Trimming at V came to 0 bases and at J to 8 bases, leaving 4 bases not matched to a gene. CDR3 coding DNA: TGCGCCAGCAGCTTGGTTCAGGGGGAAGGCTACACCTTC. Its protein product is CASSLVQGEGYTF.

V and J are TRBV18 and TRBJ1-5; tentatively, D is TRBD1 (6 bases). The CDR3 sequence is 14 residues long. V was clipped by 4 bases and J by 1 base, with 8 bases between them. In germline, CDR1 is KGHSH, CDR2 LQKENI. The CDR3 sequence is CASSLTGSNQPQHF. The CDR3 nucleotides are TGTGCCAGCTCACTAACAGGGAGCAATCAGCCCCAGCATTTT.

In this sample, this clone turned up once. This CDR3 reads CASSTDLLSYEQYF. The CDR3 region has the DNA TGTGCCAGCAGCACCGACTTGTTATCCTACGAGCAGTACTTC. J is TRBJ2-7 and V is TRBV5-4; D ambiguous. V was pared by 4 bases and J by 1 base, with 12 bases between. This CDR3 spans 14 amino acids. CDR1 is SGHNT and CDR2 is YYREEE in the germline V gene (reference sequence).

The chain joins TRBV19 to TRBJ2-5; D gene uncertain. Trimming removed 7 bases at V and 7 bases at J, with 16 bases between. This CDR3 spans 13 amino acids. Germline loops: CDR1 LNHDA, CDR2 SQIVND (reference sequence). For the CDR3, the DNA is TGTGCCAGTACCCTAAGAGGCCAGAGGACCCAGTACTTC. Translating it yields CASTLRGQRTQYF.

J is TRBJ1-2 and V is TRBV28, with 7 bases matching TRBD1. CDR1 and CDR2 (germline): MDHEN, SYDVKM. J was trimmed by 7 bases and V by 6 bases; bases with no gene match: 11. The CDR3 extends over 14 amino acids. CDR3: CASSLDGQAPGYTF. Here the CDR3 DNA reads TGTGCCAGCAGCCTCGATGGACAGGCCCCTGGCTACACCTTC.

The chain couples TRBV11-1 to TRBJ2-1, with D maybe TRBD1 (6 bases). Germline CDR1 and CDR2: SGHAT and FQDESV (reference sequence). V was cut by 3 bases and J by 4 bases, with 13 bases left in between. This CDR3 spans 15 amino acids. The CDR3 nucleotides are TGTGCCAGCAGCTTGGACAGATTACCATACAATGAGCAGTTCTTC. Protein product: CASSLDRLPYNEQFF.

This chain joins TRBV19 and TRBJ2-7, with 7 bases matching TRBD1. From germline, CDR1 is LNHDA and CDR2 SQIVND (reference sequence). V was clipped by 6 bases and J by 1 base; unmatched bases: 9. CDR3 length: 15 amino acids. The CDR3 loop is CASSATGTVSYEQYF. As DNA, the CDR3 is TGTGCCAGTAGCGCCACCGGGACAGTATCCTACGAGCAGTACTTC. Full variable domain (remainder filled in from reference TRBV19 and TRBJ2-7): DGGITQSPKYLFRKEGQNVTLSCEQNLNHDAMYWYRQDPGQGLRLIYYSQIVNDFQKGDIAEGYSVSREKKESFPLTVTSAQKNPTAFYLCASSATGTVSYEQYFGPGTRLTVT.